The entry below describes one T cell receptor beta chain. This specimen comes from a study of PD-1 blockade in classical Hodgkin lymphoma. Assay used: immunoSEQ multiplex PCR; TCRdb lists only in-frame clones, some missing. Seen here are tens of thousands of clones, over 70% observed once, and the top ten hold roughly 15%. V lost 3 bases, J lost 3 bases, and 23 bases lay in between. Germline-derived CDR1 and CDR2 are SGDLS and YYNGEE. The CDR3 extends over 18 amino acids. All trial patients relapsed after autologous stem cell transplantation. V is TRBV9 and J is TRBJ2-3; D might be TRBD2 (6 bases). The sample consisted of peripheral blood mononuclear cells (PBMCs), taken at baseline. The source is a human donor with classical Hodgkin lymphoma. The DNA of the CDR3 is TGTGCCAGCAGCGGATCCTCATATGCAGGGAGGAGGACAGATACGCAGTATTTT. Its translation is CASSGSSYAGRRTDTQYF.